The clone carrying this TCR beta chain was observed a handful of times. Its matching antigen is unknown. These data belong to a study of beta chain features in type 1 diabetes. For the study at large: Patients shared similar age, gender and cell yields with healthy donors. Broader study findings: There was a possibility that cDNA sequencing over-represented cells with high TCR expression. There was a moderate but significant shortening of TCRB CDR3s in all four CD4+ subsets of Type 1 diabetes patients. For type 1 diabetes patients, VDJ junctions showed fewer insertions and more deletions.

The study reverse transcribed the entire isolated RNA, so it sequenced expressed TCRB transcripts. Some clones are missing from TCRdb's copy, which holds only in-frame ones; the method was immunoSEQ multiplex PCR. The data contain about 320,000 clones, less than 15% of them singletons. Germline trimming cut 7 bases from V and 0 bases from J; bases unmatched to any gene: 14. The CDR3 length is 17 residues. Looked up from germline, CDR1 is LNHDA and CDR2 is SQIVND (reference sequence). The receptor's source is a man aged 25 to 40 in good health. Material: central memory CD4+ T cells from blood. The chain links TRBV19 to TRBJ1-1; 7 bases align to TRBD1. CDR3 amino acids: CASTLVWTGGMNTEAFF. The CDR3 nucleotides are TGTGCCAGTACCCTTGTTTGGACAGGAGGCATGAACACTGAAGCTTTCTTT.